This T cell receptor (beta chain) emerged from a study of long-term antiretroviral therapy in people with HIV. The study, taken as a whole, reports: The range of CDR3 lengths in HIV repertoires proved narrower than that found in controls. It was not possible to obtain data on ART adherence, viral resistance or therapy changes.

Researchers ran immunoSEQ v3.0 at survey level. Here immunoSEQ multiplex PCR was the method, and the copy in TCRdb shows in-frame clones only, minus some. The sample shows fewer than 30,000 clones, roughly 80% of them seen only once. A remark on this clone: Antigen: not known.

Cryopreserved PBMC numbered roughly 1-10 million per sample before DNA extraction. The CDR3 extends over 12 amino acids. Germline lookup yields CDR1 MDHEN and CDR2 SYDVKM. V lost 10 bases and J lost 8; bases outside the gene matches: 10. The rearrangement joins TRBV28 to TRBJ2-7, with 8 positions matching TRBD1. The TCR comes from a man aged 40-49 years with HIV. Material: unsorted PBMCs, obtained 3 years after starting antiretroviral therapy. In DNA, the CDR3 is TGTGCCATCCAGGGGGCGTTCGGGAAGCAGTACTTC. Protein sequence: CAIQGAFGKQYF.